One and the same sample provided the 22 T cell receptor beta chains below, sequenced in a study of a mutant IDH1 vaccine in newly diagnosed glioma. Their cognate antigens are unknown. TCRdb's table, derived via immunoSEQ multiplex PCR, lists solely in-frame clones and lacks some. The sample yields about 56,000 clones, 70% to 85% seen once. Described time point: week 47, end of study. Topical imiquimod was applied with each vaccine dose, which held 300 ug of mutant IDH1 20-mer peptide. The input for sequencing was PBMCs, taken from a glioma patient whose treatment included an IDH1 peptide vaccine. The origin of the receptors is a man in his forties or fifties with glioma.

The chain combines TRBV15 with TRBJ1-5; D is unresolved. V was trimmed by 1 base and J by 2 bases, leaving 12 bases between them. Germline assignment: CDR1 LNHNV and CDR2 YYDKDF (reference sequence). The CDR3 runs to 16 residues. The CDR3 is CATSRVRANGNQPQHF. The DNA for the CDR3 is TGTGCCACCAGCAGAGTTCGGGCGAATGGCAATCAGCCCCAGCATTTT. Full variable domain (outside the CDR3, taken from reference TRBV15 and TRBJ1-5): DAMVIQNPRYQVTQFGKPVTLSCSQTLNHNVMYWYQQKSSQAPKLLFHYYDKDFNNEADTPDNFQSRRPNTSFCFLDIRSPGLGDTAMYLCATSRVRANGNQPQHFGDGTRLSIL.

The J gene is TRBJ2-1, the V gene TRBV18; 8 positions agree with TRBD1. The CDR3 consists of 16 residues. J gave up 3 bases and V 3 bases, and 7 bases lay outside the gene matches. CDR1 KGHSH and CDR2 LQKENI come from the germline V gene. This CDR3 is CASSPGDRGYYNEQFF. The DNA of the CDR3 is TGTGCCAGCTCACCCGGTGACAGGGGATACTACAATGAGCAGTTCTTC. The full variable domain, in which reference TRBV18 and TRBJ2-1 provide the parts outside the CDR3, is NAGVMQNPRHLVRRRGQEARLRCSPMKGHSHVYWYRQLPEEGLKFMVYLQKENIIDESGMPKERFSAEFPKEGPSILRIQQVVRGDSAAYFCASSPGDRGYYNEQFFGPGTRLTVL.

This sequence joins TRBV7-2 and TRBJ2-1, with 12 bases that match TRBD1. This CDR3 comprises 14 residues. CDR1 and CDR2 from the germline V gene are SGHTA and FQGNSA. Losses at the gene ends were 5 bases for V and 8 bases for J; bases not matched to a gene: 4. The CDR3 DNA is TGTGCCAGCAGCCGGGACAGGGGGCACGATGAGCAGTTCTTC. Its translation is CASSRDRGHDEQFF. The full variable domain, with the rest looked up from reference TRBV7-2 and TRBJ2-1, is GAGVSQSPSNKVTEKGKDVELRCDPISGHTALYWYRQSLGQGLEFLIYFQGNSAPDKSGLPSDRFSAERTGGSVSTLTIQRTQQEDSAVYLCASSRDRGHDEQFFGPGTRLTVL.

The chain's CDR3 is CASSSDRVRVNTEAFF. As DNA, the CDR3 is TGTGCCAGCAGCTCCGACAGGGTTCGGGTGAACACTGAAGCTTTCTTT. The chain couples TRBV7-2 to TRBJ1-1; 7 nucleotides agree with TRBD1. Germline assignment: CDR1 SGHTA and CDR2 FQGNSA. This CDR3 spans 16 amino acids. The ends lost 4 bases at V and 0 bases at J; junction bases unmatched: 8.

J is TRBJ1-4 and V is TRBV10-3, with a weak D call TRBD1 (5 bases). Germline CDR1 is ENHRY and CDR2 is SYGVKD. Trimming took 6 bases from V and 8 from J, leaving 13 bases between them. The CDR3 has 13 amino acids. The CDR3 sequence: CAISQGGGEKLFF. In DNA form, the CDR3 reads TGTGCCATCAGCCAGGGTGGAGGGGAAAAACTGTTTTTT.

Only a few counts were recorded for this clone. The CDR3 region is CASSSTGGGQPQHF. The CDR3 bases are TGTGCCAGCAGCTCAACAGGGGGCGGGCAGCCCCAGCATTTT. J is TRBJ1-5 and V is TRBV7-9; TRBD1 aligns across 9 bases. The CDR3 is 14 residues long. Unmatched junction bases numbered 5, after V lost 4 bases and J lost 7 bases. Germline CDR1 reads SEHNR; CDR2 reads FQNEAQ (reference sequence). The complete variable domain, with remaining parts taken from reference TRBV7-9 and TRBJ1-5, reads DTGVSQNPRHKITKRGQNVTFRCDPISEHNRLYWYRQTLGQGPEFLTYFQNEAQLEKSRLLSDRFSAERPKGSFSTLEIQRTEQGDSAMYLCASSSTGGGQPQHFGDGTRLSIL.

There are a few counts of this clone. The CDR3 sequence is CASSYQENVLTF. CDR3 sequence (DNA): TGTGCCAGCAGCTACCAAGAGAACGTCCTGACTTTC. The rearrangement joins TRBV7-2 to TRBJ2-6; no firm D call. Germline CDR1 SGHTA, CDR2 FQGNSA. The CDR3 consists of 12 residues. The ends were cut back, 4 bases at V and 10 bases at J, with 8 bases in the middle.

This clone was detected once. V usage is TRBV10-2 and J usage is TRBJ1-1; D possibly corresponds to TRBD1 (5 bases). CDR1 is WSHSY, CDR2 SAAADI, per germline. The CDR3 has 12 residues. Deletions cut 0 bases from V and 10 bases from J, with 9 bases between. This CDR3 is CASSESIRGAFF. CDR3 DNA sequence: TGCGCCAGCAGTGAGTCGATTAGGGGAGCTTTCTTT.

V is TRBV5-6 and J is TRBJ1-1; D not resolved. V was trimmed by 1 base and J by 7 bases, leaving 8 bases between them. The V gene's germline CDR1 is SGHDT and CDR2 YYEEEE. There are 12 residues in the CDR3. The CDR3 spells CASSLYSDEAFF. In nucleotides, the CDR3 is TGTGCCAGCAGCTTGTACTCTGATGAAGCTTTCTTT. The variable domain in full, with the rest retrieved from reference TRBV5-6 and TRBJ1-1, is DAGVTQSPTHLIKTRGQQVTLRCSPKSGHDTVSWYQQALGQGPQFIFQYYEEEERQRGNFPDRFSGHQFPNYSSELNVNALLLGDSALYLCASSLYSDEAFFGQGTRLTVV.

This clone was detected a few times. The genes are TRBV28 and TRBJ1-5; D unresolved. CDR1 is MDHEN, CDR2 SYDVKM, per germline. The CDR3 is 17 residues long. V dropped 4 bases and J dropped 1 base, with 17 bases sitting between them. CDR3 sequence (DNA): TGTGCCAGCAGTTCCTCCGGAGGCCCGGGGAGCAATCAGCCCCAGCATTTT. Translation: CASSSSGGPGSNQPQHF. Looking up the rest from reference TRBV28 and TRBJ1-5 gives the full variable domain: DVKVTQSSRYLVKRTGEKVFLECVQDMDHENMFWYRQDPGLGLRLIYFSYDVKMKEKGDIPEGYSVSREKKERFSLILESASTNQTSMYLCASSSSGGPGSNQPQHFGDGTRLSIL.

The chain has TRBV30 and TRBJ1-1, with D uncertain. Germline CDR1 is GTSNPN and CDR2 is SVGIG (reference sequence). The V end was cut by 1 base, the J end by 5 bases, with 8 bases between. The CDR3 has 12 amino acids. As DNA, the CDR3 is TGTGCCTGGAGTGGCCTGGGGACTGAAGCTTTCTTT. This encodes CAWSGLGTEAFF.

The chain recombines TRBV13 with TRBJ1-2; D not certain. Germline CDR1 is PRHDT and CDR2 is FYEKMQ (reference sequence). V dropped 3 bases and J dropped 2 bases, with 10 bases sitting between them. The CDR3 contains 14 residues. The CDR3 DNA reads as TGTGCCAGCAGCTTTGGGAGAAAGAACTATGGCTACACCTTC. It codes for CASSFGRKNYGYTF.

J is TRBJ2-7 and V is TRBV5-5, with D uncertain. The V gene's germline CDR1 is SGHKS and CDR2 YYEKEE (reference sequence). The CDR3 contains 12 residues. V was clipped by 4 bases and J by 3 bases, with 8 bases between them. CDR3 sequence (DNA): TGTGCCAGCAGCCCCCCCCACTACGAGCAGTACTTC. Protein: CASSPPHYEQYF.

This clone was seen a handful of times. The gene calls are TRBV5-1 and TRBJ2-2; D is undetermined. Per the germline V gene, CDR1 is SGHRS and CDR2 is YFSETQ. Trimming took off 2 bases at V and 2 bases at J, with 10 bases between the two ends. CDR3 length: 15 residues. CDR3 sequence reads: CASSFWWENTGELFF. The CDR3 coding sequence is TGCGCCAGCAGCTTCTGGTGGGAAAACACCGGGGAGCTGTTTTTT. The full variable domain, its missing parts supplied by reference TRBV5-1 and TRBJ2-2, is KAGVTQTPRYLIKTRGQQVTLSCSPISGHRSVSWYQQTPGQGLQFLFEYFSETQRNKGNFPGRFSGRQFSNSRSEMNVSTLELGDSALYLCASSFWWENTGELFFGEGSRLTVL.

This sequence joins TRBV5-4 and TRBJ1-4, with TRBD1 identical over 7 bases. Germline V gives CDR1 SGHNT, CDR2 YYREEE (reference sequence). V shed 4 bases, J shed 7 bases, and the junction held 7 bases outside the gene matches. This CDR3 is 14 amino acids long. The CDR3, as DNA: TGTGCCAGCAGCCGACAGGGTCGGTCTGAAAAACTGTTTTTT. This translates into CASSRQGRSEKLFF.

This clone was seen a single time. The rearrangement joins TRBV7-2 to TRBJ1-6; D may be TRBD1 (5 bases). Per germline, CDR1 SGHTA and CDR2 FQGNSA. The CDR3 extends over 17 amino acids. The V end lost 6 bases, the J end lost 1 base, and 16 bases lay between the germline ends. The CDR3 DNA is TGTGCCAGCAGTCCGGGGAGGGGAAGGTCCTATAATTCACCCCTCCACTTT. Residues: CASSPGRGRSYNSPLHF.

V and J are TRBV28 and TRBJ1-5; no clear D. Germline lookup yields CDR1 MDHEN and CDR2 SYDVKM. This CDR3 has 12 residues. The V end was cut by 6 bases, the J end by 0 bases, with 3 bases between. The CDR3 loop is CASRDSNQPQHF. Written as DNA, the CDR3 is TGTGCCAGCAGAGATAGCAATCAGCCCCAGCATTTT.

This clone was picked up a small number of times. This chain joins TRBV7-9 and TRBJ1-5; D is perhaps TRBD1 (6 bases). This CDR3 is built from 17 residues. The germline V gene encodes CDR1 SEHNR and CDR2 FQNEAQ (reference sequence). Trimming took 5 bases from V and 1 from J, leaving 18 bases between them. The CDR3 bases are TGTGCCAGCAGCCTAGAAGGGGGGCTGAAAAGCAATCAGCCCCAGCATTTT. This codes for CASSLEGGLKSNQPQHF.

The chain uses TRBV28 and TRBJ1-5; the match to TRBD1 covers 8 bases. Trimming at V came to 5 bases and at J to 2 bases, leaving 5 bases not matched to a gene. CDR3 length equals 15 residues. The germline gives CDR1 MDHEN, CDR2 SYDVKM. The CDR3 protein is CASSPTGEGNQPQHF. In DNA form, the CDR3 reads TGTGCCAGCAGTCCGACAGGGGAAGGCAATCAGCCCCAGCATTTT.

This chain uses TRBV21-1 with TRBJ1-3. TRBV21-1 is a pseudogene locus. The CDR3 covers 15 residues. CDR3 sequence: CASSNDGHSGNTIYF. DNA for the CDR3: TGTGCCAGCAGCAACGACGGGCACTCTGGAAACACCATATATTTT.

The gene calls are TRBV6-6 and TRBJ2-2; D is unclear. The CDR3 contains 14 residues. The germline CDR1 and CDR2 sequences are MNHNY and SVGAGI (reference sequence). V was shortened by 10 bases and J by 0 bases, with 12 bases between the two germline ends. This CDR3 reads CATEGIANTGELFF. The CDR3 region has the DNA TGTGCCACCGAAGGAATAGCGAACACCGGGGAGCTGTTTTTT.

The J gene is TRBJ1-1, the V gene TRBV4-1; D is undetermined. Germline CDR1 MGHRA, CDR2 YSYEKL. Deletions cut 1 base from V and 2 bases from J, with 5 bases between. This CDR3 is 13 amino acids long. CDR3 DNA: TGCGCCAGCAGCCAAGGGGCCAACACTGAAGCTTTCTTT. Amino acid sequence: CASSQGANTEAFF.